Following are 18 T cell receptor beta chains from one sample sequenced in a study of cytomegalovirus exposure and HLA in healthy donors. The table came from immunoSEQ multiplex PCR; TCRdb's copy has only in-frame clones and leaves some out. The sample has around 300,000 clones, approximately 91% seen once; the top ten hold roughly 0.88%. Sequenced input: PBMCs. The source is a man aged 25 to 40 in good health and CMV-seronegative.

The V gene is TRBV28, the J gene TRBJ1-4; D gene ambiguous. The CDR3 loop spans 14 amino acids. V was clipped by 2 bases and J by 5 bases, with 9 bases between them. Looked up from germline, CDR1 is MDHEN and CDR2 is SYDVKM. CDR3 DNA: TGTGCCAGCAGTTTACGCGGGCTCAATGAAAAACTGTTTTTT. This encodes CASSLRGLNEKLFF.

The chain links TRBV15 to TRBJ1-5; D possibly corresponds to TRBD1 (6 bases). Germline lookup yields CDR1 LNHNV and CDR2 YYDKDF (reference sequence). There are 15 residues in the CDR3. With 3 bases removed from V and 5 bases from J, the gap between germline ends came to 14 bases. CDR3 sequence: CATSSVPWTDQPQHF. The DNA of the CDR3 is TGTGCCACCAGCAGCGTACCTTGGACAGATCAGCCCCAGCATTTT.

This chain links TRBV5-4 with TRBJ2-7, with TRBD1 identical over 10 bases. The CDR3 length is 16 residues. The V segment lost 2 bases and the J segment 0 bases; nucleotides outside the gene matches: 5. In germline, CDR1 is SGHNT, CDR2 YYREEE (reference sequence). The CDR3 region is CASSLGTGDSSYEQYF. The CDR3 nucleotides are TGTGCCAGCAGCTTAGGGACAGGGGATAGCTCCTACGAGCAGTACTTC.

CDR3 DNA: TGTGCCACCCGAACGGAGGGAACTGGGGCCAACGTCCTGACTTTC. This encodes CATRTEGTGANVLTF. The gene calls are TRBV6-5 and TRBJ2-6; tentative D call: TRBD2 (6 bases). The CDR3 spans 15 residues. V was trimmed by 10 bases and J by 2 bases, leaving 15 bases between them. The germline V gene has CDR1 MNHEY and CDR2 SVGAGI.

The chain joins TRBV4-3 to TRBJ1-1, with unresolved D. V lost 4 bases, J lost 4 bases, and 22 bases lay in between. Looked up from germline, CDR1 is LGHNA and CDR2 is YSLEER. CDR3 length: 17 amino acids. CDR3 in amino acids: CASSRLLPTSGSTEAFF. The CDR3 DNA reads TGCGCCAGCAGCCGCTTATTACCGACCAGCGGGAGCACTGAAGCTTTCTTT.

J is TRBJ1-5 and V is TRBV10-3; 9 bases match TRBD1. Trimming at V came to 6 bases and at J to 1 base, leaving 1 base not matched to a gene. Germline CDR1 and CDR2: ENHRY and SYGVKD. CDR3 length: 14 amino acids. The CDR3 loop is CAIRQGASNQPQHF. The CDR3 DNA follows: TGTGCCATCAGACAGGGGGCGAGCAATCAGCCCCAGCATTTT.

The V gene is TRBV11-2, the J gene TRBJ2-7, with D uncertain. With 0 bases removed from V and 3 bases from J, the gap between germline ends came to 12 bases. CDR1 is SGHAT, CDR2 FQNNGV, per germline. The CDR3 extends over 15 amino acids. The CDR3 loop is CASSLDGSFFYEQYF. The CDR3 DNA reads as TGTGCCAGCAGCTTAGATGGCTCATTTTTCTACGAGCAGTACTTC.

Written as DNA, the CDR3 is TGCGCCAGCAGTGCCGGACAGGGAACCACCTACGAGCAGTACTTC. The encoded protein is CASSAGQGTTYEQYF. The chain has TRBV10-1 and TRBJ2-7; 8 bases map to TRBD1. V lost 4 bases to trimming and J lost 2 bases; unmatched junction nucleotides: 7. Germline CDR1 reads WNHNN; CDR2 reads SYGVQD (reference sequence). The CDR3 spans 15 residues.

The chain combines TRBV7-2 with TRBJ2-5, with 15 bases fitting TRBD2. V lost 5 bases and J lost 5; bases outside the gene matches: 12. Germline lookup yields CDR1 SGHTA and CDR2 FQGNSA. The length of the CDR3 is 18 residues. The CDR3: CASSPGLAGGFLWETQYF. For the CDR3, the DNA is TGTGCCAGCAGCCCCGGACTAGCGGGGGGGTTCTTGTGGGAGACCCAGTACTTC.

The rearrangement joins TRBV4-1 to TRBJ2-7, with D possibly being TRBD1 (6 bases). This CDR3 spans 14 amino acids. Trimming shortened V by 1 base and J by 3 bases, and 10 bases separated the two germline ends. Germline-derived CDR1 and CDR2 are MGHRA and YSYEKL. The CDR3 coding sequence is TGCGCCAGCAGCCAAGGAGGGACAAACTACGAGCAGTACTTC. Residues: CASSQGGTNYEQYF.

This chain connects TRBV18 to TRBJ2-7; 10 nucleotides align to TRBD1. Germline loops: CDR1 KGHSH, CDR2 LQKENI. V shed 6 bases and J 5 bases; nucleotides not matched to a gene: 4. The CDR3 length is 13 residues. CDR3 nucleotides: TGTGCCAGCTCTCCGGGACAGGGGAACGAGCAGTACTTC. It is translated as CASSPGQGNEQYF. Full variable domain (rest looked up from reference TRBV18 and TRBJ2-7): NAGVMQNPRHLVRRRGQEARLRCSPMKGHSHVYWYRQLPEEGLKFMVYLQKENIIDESGMPKERFSAEFPKEGPSILRIQQVVRGDSAAYFCASSPGQGNEQYFGPGTRLTVT.

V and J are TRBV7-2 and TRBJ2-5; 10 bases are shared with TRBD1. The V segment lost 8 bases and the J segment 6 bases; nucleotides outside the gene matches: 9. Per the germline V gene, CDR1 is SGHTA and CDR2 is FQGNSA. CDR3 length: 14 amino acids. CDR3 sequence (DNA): TGTGCCAGCCGACAGGGGGCGATCGTCAAGACCCAGTACTTC. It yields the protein CASRQGAIVKTQYF.

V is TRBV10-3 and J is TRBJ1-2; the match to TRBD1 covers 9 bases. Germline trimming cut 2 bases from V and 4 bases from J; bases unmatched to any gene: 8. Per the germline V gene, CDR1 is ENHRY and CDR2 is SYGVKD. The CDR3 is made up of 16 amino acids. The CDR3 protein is CAISEMTGGSTYGYTF. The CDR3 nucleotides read TGTGCCATCAGTGAGATGACAGGGGGGTCAACCTATGGCTACACCTTC.

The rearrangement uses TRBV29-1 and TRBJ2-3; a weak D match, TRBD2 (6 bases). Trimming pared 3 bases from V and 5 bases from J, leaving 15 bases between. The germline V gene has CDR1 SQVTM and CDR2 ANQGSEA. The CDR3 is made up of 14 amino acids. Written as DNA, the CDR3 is TGCAGCGTTGATTTATTAGCGGCCCAAGATACGCAGTATTTT. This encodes CSVDLLAAQDTQYF.

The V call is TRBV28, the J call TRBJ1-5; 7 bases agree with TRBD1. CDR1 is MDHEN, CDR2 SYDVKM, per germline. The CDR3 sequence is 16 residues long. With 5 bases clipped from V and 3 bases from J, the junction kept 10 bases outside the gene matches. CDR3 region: CASSPRQGVTNQPQHF. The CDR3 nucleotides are TGTGCCAGCAGTCCTCGACAGGGAGTAACCAATCAGCCCCAGCATTTT.

CDR3 amino acids: CSARGLETQYF. The CDR3 DNA is TGCAGTGCGCGGGGGTTGGAGACCCAGTACTTC. This chain uses TRBV20-1 with TRBJ2-5; 7 nucleotides match TRBD2. CDR3 length: 11 amino acids. Trimming took 6 bases from V and 5 from J; bases not matched to a gene: 3. Looked up from germline, CDR1 is DFQATT and CDR2 is SNEGSKA (reference sequence).

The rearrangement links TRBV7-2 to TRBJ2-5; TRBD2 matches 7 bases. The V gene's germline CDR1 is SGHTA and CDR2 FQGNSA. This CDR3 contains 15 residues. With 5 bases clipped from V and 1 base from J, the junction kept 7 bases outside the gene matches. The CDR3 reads CASSTRDYPQETQYF. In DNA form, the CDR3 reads TGTGCCAGCAGCACCCGGGACTACCCCCAAGAGACCCAGTACTTC.

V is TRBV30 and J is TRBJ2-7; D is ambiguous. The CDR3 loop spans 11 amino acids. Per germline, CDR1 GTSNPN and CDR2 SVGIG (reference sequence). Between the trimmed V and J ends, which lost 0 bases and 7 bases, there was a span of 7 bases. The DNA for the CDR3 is TGTGCCTGGAGTGTACGGTGGGAGCAGTACTTC. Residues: CAWSVRWEQYF.